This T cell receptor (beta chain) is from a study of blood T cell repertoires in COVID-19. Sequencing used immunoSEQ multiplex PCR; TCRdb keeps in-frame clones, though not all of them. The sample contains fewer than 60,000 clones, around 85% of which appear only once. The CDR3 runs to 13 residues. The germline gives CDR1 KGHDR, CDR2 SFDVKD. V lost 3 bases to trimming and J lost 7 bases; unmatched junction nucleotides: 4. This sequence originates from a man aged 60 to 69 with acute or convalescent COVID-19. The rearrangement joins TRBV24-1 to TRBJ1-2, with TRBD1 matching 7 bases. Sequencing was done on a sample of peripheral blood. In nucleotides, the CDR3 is TGTGCCACCAGTGATCGACAGGGCGGTGGCTACACCTTC. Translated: CATSDRQGGGYTF.